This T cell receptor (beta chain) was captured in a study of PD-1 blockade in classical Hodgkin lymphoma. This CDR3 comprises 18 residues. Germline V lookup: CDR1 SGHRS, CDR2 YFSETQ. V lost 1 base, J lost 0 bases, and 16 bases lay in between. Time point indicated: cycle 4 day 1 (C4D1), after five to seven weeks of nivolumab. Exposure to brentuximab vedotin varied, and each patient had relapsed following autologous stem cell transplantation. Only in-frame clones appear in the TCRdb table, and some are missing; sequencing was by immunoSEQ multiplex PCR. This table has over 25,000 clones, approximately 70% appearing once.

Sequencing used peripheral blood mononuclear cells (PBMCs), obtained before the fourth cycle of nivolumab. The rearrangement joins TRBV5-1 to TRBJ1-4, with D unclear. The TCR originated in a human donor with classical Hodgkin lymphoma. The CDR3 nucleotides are TGCGCCAGCAGCTTGAACGGACGGTTAGGGCCAACTAATGAAAAACTGTTTTTT. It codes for CASSLNGRLGPTNEKLFF.